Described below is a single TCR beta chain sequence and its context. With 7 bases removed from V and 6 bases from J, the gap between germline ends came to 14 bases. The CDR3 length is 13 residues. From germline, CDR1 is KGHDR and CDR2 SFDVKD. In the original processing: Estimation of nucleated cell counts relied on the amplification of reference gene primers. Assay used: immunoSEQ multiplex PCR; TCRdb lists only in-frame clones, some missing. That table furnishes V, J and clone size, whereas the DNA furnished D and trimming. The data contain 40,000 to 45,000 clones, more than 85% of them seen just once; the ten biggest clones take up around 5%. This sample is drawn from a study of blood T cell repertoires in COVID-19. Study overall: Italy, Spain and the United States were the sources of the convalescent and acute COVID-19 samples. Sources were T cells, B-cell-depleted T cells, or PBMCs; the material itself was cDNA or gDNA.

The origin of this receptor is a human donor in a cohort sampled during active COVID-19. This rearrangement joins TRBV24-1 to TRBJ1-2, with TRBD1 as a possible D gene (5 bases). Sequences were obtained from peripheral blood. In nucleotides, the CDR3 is TGTGCCACCAGGGAAGGGGCATCGGATGGCTACACCTTC. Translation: CATREGASDGYTF.